What follows are 28 T cell receptor beta chains derived from one specimen sequenced in a study of shared clonotypes between healthy human individuals. Sequencing used immunoSEQ multiplex PCR; TCRdb keeps in-frame clones, though not all of them. The sample has around 370,000 clones, about 96% seen once. Source material: memory CD8+ T cells sorted from blood. Subset: CD45RO+ cells pooled with CCR7-negative TemRA cells. The receptor set was obtained from a man aged 25-40 years in good health.

This chain joins TRBV25-1 and TRBJ1-2; 9 positions match TRBD1. Trimming removed 2 bases from V and 3 bases from J; junction bases left unmatched: 13. Per germline, CDR1 MGHDK and CDR2 SYGVNS. The CDR3 is 18 amino acids. CDR3 sequence: CASSEMPLGQGLDYGYTF. The CDR3 DNA reads as TGTGCCAGCAGTGAAATGCCCCTAGGACAGGGGCTTGACTATGGCTACACCTTC.

This rearrangement joins TRBV5-1 to TRBJ2-6; 9 bases are a match to TRBD1. Germline V lookup: CDR1 SGHRS, CDR2 YFSETQ. V shed 0 bases and J 1 base; nucleotides not matched to a gene: 5. CDR3 length equals 18 residues. Here the CDR3 reads CASSLDTGGGSGANVLTF. For the CDR3, the DNA is TGCGCCAGCAGCTTGGATACAGGGGGCGGTTCTGGGGCCAACGTCCTGACTTTC.

This chain uses TRBV5-1 with TRBJ2-1, with 9 bases matching TRBD2. This CDR3 has 13 residues. Germline-derived CDR1 and CDR2 are SGHRS and YFSETQ. V shed 4 bases, J shed 7 bases, and the junction held 3 bases outside the gene matches. DNA of the CDR3: TGCGCCAGCAGCCCGGGACTAGCAAATGAGCAGTTCTTC. It yields the protein CASSPGLANEQFF.

The rearrangement links TRBV2 to TRBJ2-7; 9 bases line up with TRBD1. The germline CDR1 and CDR2 sequences are SNHLY and FYNNEI. V shed 4 bases, J shed 3 bases, and the junction held 4 bases outside the gene matches. The length of the CDR3 is 14 residues. As DNA, the CDR3 is TGTGCCAGCAGTGGGGACAGGGCCTACTACGAGCAGTACTTC. Its protein is CASSGDRAYYEQYF.

This CDR3 reads CATGQGLNSNQPQHF. The CDR3 DNA reads as TGTGCCACCGGACAGGGCTTAAATAGCAATCAGCCCCAGCATTTT. This sequence joins TRBV19 and TRBJ1-5; 8 positions agree with TRBD1. CDR3 length: 15 residues. Germline V gene sequence: CDR1 LNHDA, CDR2 SQIVND (reference sequence). Unmatched junction bases numbered 8, after V lost 10 bases and J lost 0 bases.

This chain links TRBV11-3 with TRBJ2-7, with no clear D. The CDR3 totals 12 residues. Germline CDR1 SGHNT, CDR2 YENEEA. The V and J ends lost 2 bases and 6 bases respectively, with 8 bases between them. The chain's CDR3 is CASSLPRSEQYF. The CDR3 DNA reads as TGTGCCAGCAGCTTACCGCGGTCCGAGCAGTACTTC. Full variable domain (remainder filled in from reference TRBV11-3 and TRBJ2-7): EAGVVQSPRYKIIEKKQPVAFWCNPISGHNTLYWYLQNLGQGPELLIRYENEEAVDDSQLPKDRFSAERLKGVDSTLKIQPAELGDSAVYLCASSLPRSEQYFGPGTRLTVT.

This clone has a single count. This chain connects TRBV13 to TRBJ2-5; 8 nucleotides line up with TRBD1. Judging by the DNA end, TRBJ2-7 fits better; the J call may be wrong. The CDR3 loop spans 15 amino acids. CDR1 and CDR2 from the germline V gene are PRHDT and FYEKMQ (reference sequence). This chain's CDR3 is CASSTTGGPYYEQYF. Written as DNA, the CDR3 is TGTGCCAGCAGCACCACAGGGGGGCCCTACTACGAGCAGTACTTC.

The chain is built from TRBV5-3 and TRBJ2-7; D is possibly TRBD2 (5 bases). TRBV5-3 is flagged as an ORF with uncertain function. Trimming stripped 7 bases from V and 3 bases from J, with 8 bases between. This CDR3 is built from 11 residues. This CDR3 is CARAGGYEQYF. CDR3 DNA: TGTGCCAGAGCTGGAGGCTACGAGCAGTACTTC.

V and J are TRBV19 and TRBJ2-1, with a possible D match to TRBD2 (5 bases). From germline, CDR1 is LNHDA and CDR2 SQIVND (reference sequence). CDR3 length equals 14 residues. Trimming removed 1 base at V and 7 bases at J, with 11 bases between. The CDR3 nucleotides read TGTGCCAGTAGTATAGCCACTAGAAGGAATGAGCAGTTCTTC. This gives the protein CASSIATRRNEQFF.

This CDR3 is CASSYFTSGRLKGQFF. The CDR3 DNA reads as TGTGCCAGCAGTTACTTCACTAGCGGGAGATTAAAGGGGCAGTTCTTC. This chain uses TRBV6-6 with TRBJ2-1; 11 nucleotides line up with TRBD2. The CDR3 runs to 16 residues. With V trimmed by 1 base and J by 12 bases, 11 bases remained unmatched. Germline V gene data show CDR1 as MNHNY and CDR2 as SVGAGI (reference sequence).

The chain recombines TRBV27 with TRBJ2-2; a possible D gene is TRBD1 (6 bases). Trimming pared 4 bases from V and 2 bases from J, leaving 11 bases between. This CDR3 has 15 residues. Germline CDR1 MNHEY, CDR2 SMNVEV (reference sequence). The CDR3 region is CASSSRQANTGELFF. The CDR3 bases are TGTGCCAGCAGTTCGCGACAGGCTAACACCGGGGAGCTGTTTTTT.

The rearrangement uses TRBV6-5 and TRBJ2-7, with TRBD2 matching over 14 bases. This CDR3 contains 14 residues. Germline CDR1 reads MNHEY; CDR2 reads SVGAGI. Trimming cost V 5 bases and J 6 bases; bases outside gene matches: 3. The CDR3, as DNA: TGTGCCAGCAGTCCGACTAGCGGGAGGGCCGAGCAGTACTTC. Encoded protein: CASSPTSGRAEQYF.

The V gene is TRBV15, the J gene TRBJ2-1, with TRBD2 matching 15 bases. The CDR3 length is 18 residues. V lost 3 bases, J lost 4 bases, and 7 bases stayed unmatched. The V gene's germline CDR1 is LNHNV and CDR2 YYDKDF (reference sequence). In DNA form, the CDR3 reads TGTGCCACCAGCAGCGACATCGGACTAGCGGGAGGGTACAATGAGCAGTTCTTC. This translates into CATSSDIGLAGGYNEQFF.

With respect to this clone: A junction boundary mismatches the germline segment, possibly from a read error. The CDR3 nucleotides read TGTGCCACCAGCCGAGACCCGGGACATTCCATTGAGCAGTACTTC. Its translation is CATSRDPGHSIEQYF. The V gene is TRBV15, the J gene TRBJ2-7, with a tentative D call TRBD1 (6 bases). Germline-derived CDR1 and CDR2 are LNHNV and YYDKDF (reference sequence). This CDR3 is 15 amino acids long.

The chain uses TRBV25-1 and TRBJ2-7; 9 positions agree with TRBD1. With V trimmed by 6 bases and J by 3 bases, 3 bases remained unmatched. This CDR3 has 13 residues. Germline CDR1 MGHDK, CDR2 SYGVNS. The CDR3 sequence is CASSKTGGYEQYF. CDR3 nucleotide sequence: TGTGCCAGCAGCAAGACAGGGGGCTACGAGCAGTACTTC.

This chain joins TRBV28 and TRBJ1-2; the match to TRBD1 covers 12 bases. After removal of 2 bases from V and 6 bases from J, the junction contained 7 bases not matched to a gene. Germline V gene data show CDR1 as MDHEN and CDR2 as SYDVKM. The CDR3 is made up of 16 amino acids. As DNA, the CDR3 is TGTGCCAGCAGTTTAACCCGGGACAGGGGGCTAGATGGCTACACCTTC. As protein: CASSLTRDRGLDGYTF.

This chain links TRBV6-1 with TRBJ1-4; weak D call: TRBD1 (6 bases). V was pared by 4 bases and J by 4 bases, with 10 bases between. Germline lookup yields CDR1 MNHNS and CDR2 SASEGT. This CDR3 is 14 amino acids long. CDR3 sequence (DNA): TGTGCCAGCAGTGTAGGGGGAGTTAATGAAAAACTGTTTTTT. Translating gives CASSVGGVNEKLFF.

The chain has TRBV7-2 and TRBJ2-1, with D unclear. Germline loops: CDR1 SGHTA, CDR2 FQGNSA. The CDR3 loop spans 12 amino acids. V was trimmed by 5 bases and J by 7 bases, leaving 9 bases between them. The CDR3 nucleotides are TGTGCCAGCAGCAAGGGAAATAATGAGCAGTTCTTC. It codes for CASSKGNNEQFF.

The chain recombines TRBV4-2 with TRBJ2-5, with D unresolved. Looked up from germline, CDR1 is LGHNA and CDR2 is YNFKEQ. This CDR3 has 13 residues. V lost 0 bases and J lost 5, with 7 bases in between. CDR3 sequence: CASSQEAPETQYF. CDR3 sequence (DNA): TGTGCCAGCAGCCAAGAGGCCCCGGAGACCCAGTACTTC.

The V call is TRBV5-1, the J call TRBJ2-5; D remains ambiguous. This CDR3 comprises 15 residues. V shed 0 bases and J shed 4 bases, with 13 bases lying between them. The germline CDR1 and CDR2 sequences are SGHRS and YFSETQ. The CDR3 loop is CASSLGWDTVETQYF. Here the CDR3 DNA reads TGCGCCAGCAGCTTGGGGTGGGATACGGTAGAGACCCAGTACTTC.

The chain recombines TRBV15 with TRBJ1-2, with 9 positions matching TRBD1. The CDR3 runs to 15 residues. The ends lost 9 bases at V and 4 bases at J; junction bases unmatched: 12. CDR1 and CDR2 from the germline V gene are LNHNV and YYDKDF (reference sequence). The CDR3 DNA reads TGTGCCACTCGGGACAGGGCAGGGGGCGGCTATGGCTACACCTTC. The encoded protein is CATRDRAGGGYGYTF.

CDR3 DNA: TGTGCCAGCAGTTGGAACACTGAAGCTTTCTTT. It encodes CASSWNTEAFF. V is TRBV2 and J is TRBJ1-1, with D unclear. V lost 5 bases and J 1 base, leaving 2 bases between the germline ends. From germline, CDR1 is SNHLY and CDR2 FYNNEI. There are 11 residues in the CDR3. The variable domain in full, completed from reference TRBV2 and TRBJ1-1, reads EPEVTQTPSHQVTQMGQEVILRCVPISNHLYFYWYRQILGQKVEFLVSFYNNEISEKSEIFDDQFSVERPDGSNFTLKIRSTKLEDSAMYFCASSWNTEAFFGQGTRLTVV.

The V and J genes are TRBV10-3 and TRBJ2-5; possibly TRBD1 or TRBD2 for D (5 bases each). CDR3 length: 17 amino acids. Trimming cost V 0 bases and J 1 base, with 15 bases left between them. The germline V gene has CDR1 ENHRY and CDR2 SYGVKD. The CDR3 loop reads CAISESISGGSQETQYF. The DNA of the CDR3 is TGTGCCATCAGTGAGTCGATTAGTGGGGGATCCCAAGAGACCCAGTACTTC.

This chain uses TRBV13 with TRBJ2-3, with D perhaps TRBD2 (6 bases). This CDR3 comprises 16 residues. The V and J ends lost 7 bases and 0 bases respectively, with 17 bases between them. Germline V gene sequence: CDR1 PRHDT, CDR2 FYEKMQ (reference sequence). CDR3 in DNA: TGTGCCAGCACCTCCCGGGAGCATGGGAGCACAGATACGCAGTATTTT. It specifies CASTSREHGSTDTQYF.

V is TRBV5-1 and J is TRBJ2-7, with unresolved D. CDR1 and CDR2 from the germline V gene are SGHRS and YFSETQ. Trimming removed 0 bases from V and 2 bases from J, with 18 bases in between. The CDR3 is 17 residues long. CDR3: CASSLGPTGIGTYEQYF. As DNA, the CDR3 is TGCGCCAGCAGCTTGGGCCCCACCGGAATTGGAACCTACGAGCAGTACTTC.

The chain employs TRBV20-1 and TRBJ2-7, with 8 bases lining up with TRBD1. J gave up 3 bases and V 7 bases, and 2 bases lay outside the gene matches. CDR1 is DFQATT, CDR2 SNEGSKA, per germline (reference sequence). The CDR3 totals 11 residues. In DNA, the CDR3 is TGCAGTGGGACAGGGAGCTACGAGCAGTACTTC. Its protein is CSGTGSYEQYF.

The V call is TRBV7-8, the J call TRBJ2-7; TRBD2 is a possible D gene (5 bases). This CDR3 contains 11 residues. Trimming pared 6 bases from V and 6 bases from J, leaving 9 bases between. From germline, CDR1 is SGHVS and CDR2 FQNEAQ. The CDR3 DNA reads as TGTGCCAGCAGTCCAGGAGGCGAGCAGTACTTC. The encoded protein is CASSPGGEQYF.

The genes are TRBV15 and TRBJ2-2; maybe TRBD1 (5 bases). This CDR3 is built from 15 residues. V was cut by 3 bases and J by 5 bases, with 13 bases left in between. The germline V gene has CDR1 LNHNV and CDR2 YYDKDF (reference sequence). CDR3 in DNA: TGTGCCACCAGCAGTCCTAAGAAGGGGACCGGGGAGCTGTTTTTT. Protein product: CATSSPKKGTGELFF.